Below, 8 T cell receptor beta chains from the same sample are listed, as sequenced in a study of T cell responses to AZD1222 COVID-19 vaccine. Produced via immunoSEQ multiplex PCR; TCRdb's table is partial and in-frame only. The sample lists fewer than 110,000 clones; around 90% were seen once. The sequenced sample was peripheral blood, obtained on day 0 of AZD1222 vaccination. These receptors originate from an adult in good health.

For the CDR3, the DNA is TGTGCCAGCTCCCATGTCCACCGCCCCCCCTACAATGAGCAGTTCTTC. Amino acids: CASSHVHRPPYNEQFF. This chain connects TRBV11-2 to TRBJ2-1, with D hard to call. The germline V and J ends were trimmed by 8 bases and 2 bases, with 19 bases remaining between them. Germline-derived CDR1 and CDR2 are SGHAT and FQNNGV. This CDR3 region has 16 residues.

The chain links TRBV4-1 to TRBJ2-5, with D perhaps TRBD2 (6 bases). The CDR3 has 14 residues. In germline, CDR1 is MGHRA, CDR2 YSYEKL. V dropped 3 bases and J dropped 5 bases, with 13 bases sitting between them. The CDR3 reads CASSQAGMAETQYF. For the CDR3, the DNA is TGCGCCAGCAGCCAGGCGGGGATGGCCGAGACCCAGTACTTC.

DNA for the CDR3: TGTGCCAGCAGCGCCGGAGCAGGGTTGGCGGAGACCCAGTACTTC. Its translation is CASSAGAGLAETQYF. The J gene is TRBJ2-5, the V gene TRBV5-4, with a tentative D call TRBD1 (5 bases). Trimming shortened V by 4 bases and J by 5 bases, and 18 bases separated the two germline ends. Germline V gene data show CDR1 as SGHNT and CDR2 as YYREEE (reference sequence). CDR3 size: 15 residues.

The chain couples TRBV18 to TRBJ2-1, with TRBD2 matching over 9 bases. CDR3 length: 16 amino acids. Germline-derived CDR1 and CDR2 are KGHSH and LQKENI. V was clipped by 3 bases and J by 8 bases; unmatched bases: 11. The CDR3 loop reads CASSPPQIAGAHEQFF. CDR3 DNA sequence: TGTGCCAGCTCACCCCCGCAAATAGCGGGAGCCCATGAGCAGTTCTTC.

The V gene is TRBV27, the J gene TRBJ2-3; TRBD1 or TRBD2 may be the D gene (5 bases each). Germline-derived CDR1 and CDR2 are MNHEY and SMNVEV (reference sequence). Deletions cut 3 bases from V and 3 bases from J, with 13 bases between. The CDR3 spans 15 residues. The CDR3 DNA is TGTGCCAGCAGTTTCCGGACGGGGCGTACAGATACGCAGTATTTT. The encoded protein is CASSFRTGRTDTQYF.

The rearrangement uses TRBV6-5 and TRBJ2-1; D gene unclear. Trimming pared 8 bases from V and 7 bases from J, leaving 15 bases between. The CDR3 has 13 residues. Germline-derived CDR1 and CDR2 are MNHEY and SVGAGI. CDR3 nucleotides: TGTGCCAGCCTTACAGAGCCCCTAAATGAGCAGTTCTTC. Amino acid sequence: CASLTEPLNEQFF.

The chain links TRBV9 to TRBJ1-1; 7 bases line up with TRBD1. The germline CDR1 and CDR2 sequences are SGDLS and YYNGEE. This CDR3 has 15 residues. V dropped 3 bases and J dropped 0; count of bases not matched to a gene: 5. This CDR3 is CASSGSQGMNTEAFF. The CDR3 nucleotides are TGTGCCAGCAGCGGATCACAGGGGATGAACACTGAAGCTTTCTTT.

This chain uses TRBV4-2 with TRBJ2-5; D uncertain. The V gene lost 0 bases and the J gene lost 1 base, with 6 bases spanning the gap. The CDR3 runs to 14 residues. CDR1 LGHNA and CDR2 YNFKEQ come from the germline V gene. The CDR3 loop reads CASSQDKAQETQYF. CDR3 nucleotide sequence: TGTGCCAGCAGCCAAGACAAGGCCCAAGAGACCCAGTACTTC.